The present TCR beta chain was sequenced within a study of follicular helper T cells after annual influenza vaccination. Study at large: Some donors were sampled over the 2013-2014, 2014-2015 and 2015-2016 vaccinations.

As for this clone: The antigen is undetermined.

Time point noted: 2014-2015 season, 7 days after vaccination. Donors were community-dwelling with no influenza vaccine in the prior 6 months. Germline values: CDR1 MDHEN, CDR2 SYDVKM. CDR3 length: 14 amino acids. Trimming cost V 7 bases and J 5 bases, with 18 bases left between them. Assay: immunoSEQ multiplex PCR; the TCRdb copy retains only in-frame clones and omits some. The table records about 7,800 clones, 75% to 90% of them present only once. The study, taken as a whole, reports: Yearly vaccinations repeatedly recalled conserved clonotypes in ICOS+CD38+ cTfh.

Sequencing used CXCR5+ CD38- circulating T follicular helper cells from blood, obtained 7 days after influenza vaccination. The subset: circulating Tfh, non-naive CD4+CXCR5+PD-1+ (ICOS+CD38+ or ICOS-CD38-). The receptor's source is an adult who received the influenza vaccine. The V call is TRBV28, the J call TRBJ2-7; D tentatively fits TRBD1 or TRBD2 (5 bases each). The DNA for the CDR3 is TGTGCCAGCACCCCACCGGGACCCCAGCACGAGCAGTACTTC. This gives the protein CASTPPGPQHEQYF.